Described below is a single T cell receptor beta chain sequence and its context. With random hexamers, about 0.45 to 1 ug RNA was reverse transcribed. Coverage of TCR beta CDR3 amplification by immunoSEQ multiplex PCR extended to 54 Vbeta and 13 Jbeta. TCRdb fed the immunoSEQ multiplex PCR reads into MiXCR, producing one record per CDR3 protein. The table shows tens of thousands of distinct CDR3 sequences, with roughly 93% occurring only once. Per the germline V gene, CDR1 is LNHDA and CDR2 is SQIVND (reference sequence). This CDR3 region has 15 residues. V lost 0 bases to trimming and J lost 1 base, with 9 bases between them. The data derive from a study of CD8 T cells in Susac syndrome.

The sequenced sample was CD4+ T cells from PBMCs. This sequence was found in a human donor with Susac syndrome. This chain connects TRBV19 to TRBJ2-5; a possible D gene is TRBD1 (5 bases). In DNA form, the CDR3 reads TGTGCCAGTAGTATAGACGTGACAGTCCAAGAGACCCAGTACTTC. It codes for CASSIDVTVQETQYF.